A selection of T cell receptor beta chains follows, all from one sample in a study of T cells after yellow fever vaccination. In TCRdb, the 5' RACE reads were re-called with MiXCR into one record per CDR3 protein. The sample has about 400,000 distinct CDR3 sequences; about 6.2% are singletons. The sequenced sample was PBMCs, obtained 5 days after the yellow fever booster vaccination. These TCRs come from a man in his thirties or forties who received the YFV17D yellow fever vaccine. The CDR3 runs from the conserved cysteine through the conserved F or W. The D gene is left open where the match is weak. Expanded clones get a size class; other rows say once, few or many, or leave the size out.

D gene: -; clone size: -; J gene: TRBJ2-1; V gene: TRBV20-1; CDR3 length: 11; CDR3 DNA: TGCAGTGCTAGTGGCCTCCATGAGCAGTTCTTC; CDR3 protein: CSASGLHEQFF
D gene: -; clone size: few; J gene: TRBJ2-3; V gene: TRBV5-1; CDR3 length: 16; CDR3 DNA: TGCGCCAGCAGCACCGATAGCGGAGCTAGCACAGATACGCAGTATTTT; CDR3 protein: CASSTDSGASTDTQYF
D gene: TRBD1; clone size: few; J gene: TRBJ1-4; V gene: TRBV20-1; CDR3 length: 13; CDR3 DNA: TGCAGTGGGAGAGACAGGGTACGAGAAAAACTGTTTTTT; CDR3 protein: CSGRDRVREKLFF
D gene: TRBD2; clone size: -; J gene: TRBJ2-2; V gene: TRBV12-3/TRBV12-4; CDR3 length: 15; CDR3 DNA: TGTGCCAGCAGTTTTAGCGGGGTTCGGGCCGGGGAGCTGTTTTTT; CDR3 protein: CASSFSGVRAGELFF
D gene: TRBD2; clone size: few; J gene: TRBJ2-3; V gene: TRBV20-1; CDR3 length: 16; CDR3 DNA: TGCAGTGTTGATTTGGGGACTAGCGGGAGCCCAGATACGCAGTATTTT; CDR3 protein: CSVDLGTSGSPDTQYF
D gene: -; clone size: many; J gene: TRBJ2-7; V gene: TRBV4-2; CDR3 length: 14; CDR3 DNA: TGTGCCAGCAGCCGAGCCTGGGACAACTACGAGCAGTACTTC; CDR3 protein: CASSRAWDNYEQYF
D gene: TRBD1; clone size: many; J gene: TRBJ1-5; V gene: TRBV12-3/TRBV12-4; CDR3 length: 15; CDR3 DNA: TGTGCCAGCAGCCCGACAGGGGGGAGCAATCAGCCCCAGCATTTT; CDR3 protein: CASSPTGGSNQPQHF
D gene: -; clone size: few; J gene: TRBJ1-1; V gene: TRBV4-3; CDR3 length: 14; CDR3 DNA: TGCGCCAGCAGCCAACTAACAGTGAACACTGAAGCTTTCTTT; CDR3 protein: CASSQLTVNTEAFF
D gene: -; clone size: few; J gene: TRBJ2-1; V gene: TRBV19; CDR3 length: 16; CDR3 DNA: TGTGCCAGTAGTATGGCACTATTCGGGATCCAAAATGAGCAGTTCTTC; CDR3 protein: CASSMALFGIQNEQFF
D gene: -; clone size: many; J gene: TRBJ2-3; V gene: TRBV7-2; CDR3 length: 13; CDR3 DNA: TGTGCCAGCAGCTTATTTAACAGAGATACGCAGTATTTT; CDR3 protein: CASSLFNRDTQYF
D gene: TRBD2; clone size: many; J gene: TRBJ2-7; V gene: TRBV25-1; CDR3 length: 14; CDR3 DNA: TGTGCCAGCAGTGTTAGGGACTACTCCTACGAGCAGTACTTC; CDR3 protein: CASSVRDYSYEQYF
D gene: -; clone size: -; J gene: TRBJ1-5; V gene: TRBV20-1; CDR3 length: 13; CDR3 DNA: TGCAGTGCTAGAGATTGGGAGTATCAGCCCCAGCATTTT; CDR3 protein: CSARDWEYQPQHF
D gene: TRBD2; clone size: many; J gene: TRBJ2-7; V gene: TRBV10-3; CDR3 length: 15; CDR3 DNA: TGTGCCATCCGCGGCGGGAGGGCCAAGACCTACGAGCAGTACTTC; CDR3 protein: CAIRGGRAKTYEQYF
D gene: -; clone size: many; J gene: TRBJ2-7; V gene: TRBV20-1; CDR3 length: 11; CDR3 DNA: TGCAGTGCTGAGGGAAAGTACGAGCAGTACTTC; CDR3 protein: CSAEGKYEQYF
D gene: -; clone size: many; J gene: TRBJ2-1; V gene: TRBV7-9; CDR3 length: 11; CDR3 DNA: TGTGCTATCGGGCTTCAGAATGAGCAGTTCTTC; CDR3 protein: CAIGLQNEQFF
D gene: TRBD1; clone size: many; J gene: TRBJ2-1; V gene: TRBV12-3/TRBV12-4; CDR3 length: 16; CDR3 DNA: TGTGCCAGCTGGAGGATAGCGGGACAGGGGGGCAATGAGCAGTTCTTC; CDR3 protein: CASWRIAGQGGNEQFF
D gene: -; clone size: many; J gene: TRBJ2-2; V gene: TRBV12-3/TRBV12-4; CDR3 length: 13; CDR3 DNA: TGTGCCAGCAGTCCCGATCTTACCGGGGAGCTGTTTTTT; CDR3 protein: CASSPDLTGELFF
D gene: -; clone size: few; J gene: TRBJ1-1; V gene: TRBV20-1; CDR3 length: 16; CDR3 DNA: TGCAGTGCCAACTCACGGGGCGAAAGGTGGAACACTGAAGCTTTCTTT; CDR3 protein: CSANSRGERWNTEAFF
D gene: TRBD2; clone size: -; J gene: TRBJ2-7; V gene: TRBV5-5; CDR3 length: 14; CDR3 DNA: TGTGCCAGCAGCTTCAAACTAGCGGTGTACGAGCAGTACTTC; CDR3 protein: CASSFKLAVYEQYF
D gene: TRBD2; clone size: few; J gene: TRBJ2-1; V gene: TRBV30; CDR3 length: 16; CDR3 DNA: TGTGCCTGGAGTGTACCCAGGGCGGGAGGGGGCAATGAGCAGTTCTTC; CDR3 protein: CAWSVPRAGGGNEQFF
D gene: -; clone size: -; J gene: TRBJ2-7; V gene: TRBV20-1; CDR3 length: 14; CDR3 DNA: TGCAGTGCTAGAGATTCCCGGGTCCCCGACGAGCAGTACTTC; CDR3 protein: CSARDSRVPDEQYF
D gene: TRBD2; clone size: -; J gene: TRBJ2-1; V gene: TRBV20-1; CDR3 length: 14; CDR3 DNA: TGCAGTGCTCCTAGCGGAGACCTCTACAATGAGCAGTTCTTC; CDR3 protein: CSAPSGDLYNEQFF
D gene: TRBD2; clone size: few; J gene: TRBJ2-5; V gene: TRBV9; CDR3 length: 16; CDR3 DNA: TGTGCCAGCAGCGTGACTAGCGGGAGATACCAAGAGACCCAGTACTTC; CDR3 protein: CASSVTSGRYQETQYF
D gene: TRBD2; clone size: many; J gene: TRBJ2-1; V gene: TRBV20-1; CDR3 length: 15; CDR3 DNA: TGCAGTGCTAGTTGGCGGGAGAAGTTCTACAATGAGCAGTTCTTC; CDR3 protein: CSASWREKFYNEQFF
D gene: TRBD2; clone size: many; J gene: TRBJ2-7; V gene: TRBV7-2; CDR3 length: 16; CDR3 DNA: TGTGCCAGCAGCTTAGTAGCGGGGTTTCGGTCGTACGAGCAGTACTTC; CDR3 protein: CASSLVAGFRSYEQYF
D gene: -; clone size: few; J gene: TRBJ2-7; V gene: TRBV6-1; CDR3 length: 11; CDR3 DNA: TGTGCCAGCAGTGCCAGATTCGAGCAGTACTTC; CDR3 protein: CASSARFEQYF
D gene: TRBD2; clone size: -; J gene: TRBJ2-3; V gene: TRBV5-1; CDR3 length: 15; CDR3 DNA: TGCGCCAGCAGTACCCTAGCGGGTAGCACAGATACGCAGTATTTT; CDR3 protein: CASSTLAGSTDTQYF
D gene: -; clone size: -; J gene: TRBJ2-2; V gene: TRBV6-9; CDR3 length: 17; CDR3 DNA: TGTGTCAGCAGTTTATTAGGGGGGATCGGGCGGACCGGGGAGCTGTTTTTT; CDR3 protein: CVSSLLGGIGRTGELFF
D gene: -; clone size: many; J gene: TRBJ2-6; V gene: TRBV15; CDR3 length: 18; CDR3 DNA: TGTGCCACCAGCAGAGATCAAGAAGGTAGCTCTGGGGCCAACGTCCTGACTTTC; CDR3 protein: CATSRDQEGSSGANVLTF
D gene: -; clone size: few; J gene: TRBJ2-7; V gene: TRBV27; CDR3 length: 15; CDR3 DNA: TGTGCCAGCAGTTTGAGGGGGGTAGGGCGCTACGAGCAGTACTTC; CDR3 protein: CASSLRGVGRYEQYF
D gene: TRBD2; clone size: few; J gene: TRBJ2-1; V gene: TRBV6-4; CDR3 length: 16; CDR3 DNA: TGTGCCAGCACCCGACTAGCGGGAGGGCCGGCGGATGAGCAGTTCTTC; CDR3 protein: CASTRLAGGPADEQFF
D gene: -; clone size: -; J gene: TRBJ2-7; V gene: TRBV7-9; CDR3 length: 14; CDR3 DNA: TGTGCCAGCAGCTTAGAGGCCTTCGGCTACGAGCAGTACTTC; CDR3 protein: CASSLEAFGYEQYF
D gene: TRBD1; clone size: many; J gene: TRBJ2-3; V gene: TRBV4-2; CDR3 length: 15; CDR3 DNA: TGTGCCAGCAGCCGAGAGGACAGGGGAGCAGATACGCAGTATTTT; CDR3 protein: CASSREDRGADTQYF
D gene: TRBD2; clone size: many; J gene: TRBJ2-7; V gene: TRBV18; CDR3 length: 15; CDR3 DNA: TGTGCCAGCTCACCACTTGGGACTAGCGACGGCGAGCAGTACTTC; CDR3 protein: CASSPLGTSDGEQYF
D gene: -; clone size: few; J gene: TRBJ2-1; V gene: TRBV7-9; CDR3 length: 14; CDR3 DNA: TGTGCCAGCCGCACAAGGCTACCCTACAATGAGCAGTTCTTC; CDR3 protein: CASRTRLPYNEQFF
D gene: -; clone size: many; J gene: TRBJ2-5; V gene: TRBV27; CDR3 length: 15; CDR3 DNA: TGTGCCAGCAGTGAATTGGGGAGCAGTCAAGAGACCCAGTACTTC; CDR3 protein: CASSELGSSQETQYF
D gene: -; clone size: many; J gene: TRBJ2-5; V gene: TRBV5-8; CDR3 length: 13; CDR3 DNA: TGTGCCAGCAGCTTGCTAGGGGTAGAGACCCAGTACTTC; CDR3 protein: CASSLLGVETQYF
D gene: -; clone size: few; J gene: TRBJ2-7; V gene: TRBV30; CDR3 length: 14; CDR3 DNA: TGTGCCTGGAGTGAGGGGCTGGATACCTACGAGCAGTACTTC; CDR3 protein: CAWSEGLDTYEQYF
D gene: TRBD2; clone size: many; J gene: TRBJ2-3; V gene: TRBV7-2; CDR3 length: 16; CDR3 DNA: TGTGCCAGCAGCCCTGGGGTAGCGGGACTCACAGATACGCAGTATTTT; CDR3 protein: CASSPGVAGLTDTQYF
D gene: -; clone size: -; J gene: TRBJ2-7; V gene: TRBV20-1; CDR3 length: 12; CDR3 DNA: TGCAGTGCTAGTCGGACCCTATACGAGCAGTACTTC; CDR3 protein: CSASRTLYEQYF
D gene: -; clone size: many; J gene: TRBJ2-1; V gene: TRBV3-1; CDR3 length: 16; CDR3 DNA: TGTGCCAGCAGCCCAGCTGTCGGGACGGCTCCAGTTGAGCAGTTCTTC; CDR3 protein: CASSPAVGTAPVEQFF
D gene: TRBD1; clone size: many; J gene: TRBJ1-6; V gene: TRBV3-1; CDR3 length: 15; CDR3 DNA: TGTGCCAGCAGCCAAGGGGACAGGGGGAATTCACCCCTCCACTTT; CDR3 protein: CASSQGDRGNSPLHF
D gene: TRBD1; clone size: many; J gene: TRBJ1-2; V gene: TRBV12-3/TRBV12-4; CDR3 length: 15; CDR3 DNA: TGTGCCAGCAGTTTCTCGGGACAGGGGGCCGGAGGCTACACCTTC; CDR3 protein: CASSFSGQGAGGYTF
D gene: -; clone size: few; J gene: TRBJ1-4; V gene: TRBV9; CDR3 length: 15; CDR3 DNA: TGTGCCAGCAGCCAAGTCGTAGGGTATAATGAAAAACTGTTTTTT; CDR3 protein: CASSQVVGYNEKLFF
D gene: TRBD1; clone size: many; J gene: TRBJ2-7; V gene: TRBV20-1; CDR3 length: 14; CDR3 DNA: TGCAGTGCCTTGGACAGGGAAAGACTCTACGAGCAGTACTTC; CDR3 protein: CSALDRERLYEQYF
D gene: -; clone size: many; J gene: TRBJ2-5; V gene: TRBV7-2; CDR3 length: 14; CDR3 DNA: TGTGCCAGCAGCTCCCCCCAGGGGAAGGGGACCCAGTACTTC; CDR3 protein: CASSSPQGKGTQYF
D gene: -; clone size: -; J gene: TRBJ2-5; V gene: TRBV5-1; CDR3 length: 16; CDR3 DNA: TGCGCCAGCAGCTTGGGGGCAGGGGTCCTCCAAGAGACCCAGTACTTC; CDR3 protein: CASSLGAGVLQETQYF
D gene: -; clone size: many; J gene: TRBJ2-5; V gene: TRBV2; CDR3 length: 13; CDR3 DNA: TGTGCCAGCAAAGAGGGGCAGCCCCGAACCCAGTACTTC; CDR3 protein: CASKEGQPRTQYF
D gene: -; clone size: many; J gene: TRBJ2-6; V gene: TRBV6-1; CDR3 length: 15; CDR3 DNA: TGTGCCAGCCGGACGGATTACTCTGGGGCCAACGTCCTGACTTTC; CDR3 protein: CASRTDYSGANVLTF
D gene: -; clone size: -; J gene: TRBJ1-6; V gene: TRBV7-2; CDR3 length: 15; CDR3 DNA: TGTGCCAGCAGCTTAGATGGGGGGAAAAGTTCACCCCTCCACTTT; CDR3 protein: CASSLDGGKSSPLHF
D gene: -; clone size: few; J gene: TRBJ2-7; V gene: TRBV5-1; CDR3 length: 13; CDR3 DNA: TGCGCCAGCGGGTGGGGAAGCTCCTACGAGCAGTACTTC; CDR3 protein: CASGWGSSYEQYF
D gene: -; clone size: few; J gene: TRBJ2-3; V gene: TRBV4-2; CDR3 length: 15; CDR3 DNA: TGTGCCAGCAGCCAAGATAGGGTTTCTAGGGATACGCAGTATTTT; CDR3 protein: CASSQDRVSRDTQYF
D gene: TRBD1; clone size: many; J gene: TRBJ2-3; V gene: TRBV11-3; CDR3 length: 15; CDR3 DNA: TGTGCCAGCAGCCGCCGGGACAGGGGTACAGATACGCAGTATTTT; CDR3 protein: CASSRRDRGTDTQYF
D gene: -; clone size: -; J gene: TRBJ1-2; V gene: TRBV14; CDR3 length: 14; CDR3 DNA: TGTGCCAGCAGCCAAAACCGATTTAACTATGGCTACACCTTC; CDR3 protein: CASSQNRFNYGYTF
D gene: -; clone size: -; J gene: TRBJ1-5; V gene: TRBV19; CDR3 length: 12; CDR3 DNA: TGTGCCAGTGGACCCAGGGATCAGCCCCAGCATTTT; CDR3 protein: CASGPRDQPQHF